The source of this TCR beta chain is a study of blood T cells in healthy people across ages. Study-wide background: Template switching recovered approximately one barcoded beta molecule for every two T cells. Findings of the study overall: TCR beta diversity per million T cells fell roughly linearly with age. The CMV status of each donor remained undetermined, and this could have confounded shifts in expanded clonotypes.

CDR1 DFQATT and CDR2 SNEGSKA come from the germline V gene (reference sequence). This CDR3 region has 14 residues. J was trimmed by 0 bases and V by 4 bases; bases with no gene match: 6. This clonotype appeared a few times. Its antigen is undetermined. With each sample, at least 6 micrograms of total RNA were extracted. A second roughly 6 to 12 cycle PCR used barcoded and J-beta primers. MiXCR was run by TCRdb on the 5' RACE reads, yielding one entry per CDR3 protein. The sample carries about 1.6 million distinct CDR3 sequences, about 35% recorded once. Sequenced sample: blood. The clonotype comes from a woman between 25 and 40 years old in good health. This chain links TRBV20-1 with TRBJ2-7; 7 bases are shared with TRBD2. The CDR3 sequence is CSATRGRSSYEQYF. In nucleotides, the CDR3 is TGCAGTGCTACCCGCGGGAGAAGCTCCTACGAGCAGTACTTC.